Listed here are 6 T cell receptor beta chains from one sample, sequenced in a study of blood T cell repertoires in COVID-19. Assay used: immunoSEQ multiplex PCR; TCRdb lists only in-frame clones, some missing. The sample shows 100,000 to 150,000 clones, approximately 83% of them seen only once. Sequenced input: peripheral blood. The receptors derive from a woman in her forties or fifties with acute or convalescent COVID-19.

This clone was counted a single time. This chain links TRBV7-8 with TRBJ2-3, with D perhaps TRBD1 (6 bases). V gave up 2 bases and J gave up 0 bases, with 12 bases separating them. The V gene's germline CDR1 is SGHVS and CDR2 FQNEAQ. The CDR3 extends over 16 amino acids. CDR3 DNA sequence: TGTGCCAGCAGCTTACTCGGACAGACTAGCACAGATACGCAGTATTTT. Its translation is CASSLLGQTSTDTQYF.

The chain joins TRBV5-6 to TRBJ2-7; a possible D gene is TRBD1 (5 bases). Trimming removed 4 bases at V and 1 base at J, with 15 bases between. This CDR3 contains 15 residues. Germline CDR1 SGHDT, CDR2 YYEEEE. In DNA, the CDR3 is TGTGCCAGCAGCCAACCGACAGTTCAATCCTACGAGCAGTACTTC. Translation gives CASSQPTVQSYEQYF.

This chain links TRBV15 with TRBJ1-4, with D uncertain. The CDR3 sequence is 17 residues long. V lost 1 base, J lost 0 bases, and 12 bases lay in between. Germline V lookup: CDR1 LNHNV, CDR2 YYDKDF (reference sequence). CDR3 sequence reads: CATSRGLLGTTNEKLFF. The CDR3 region has the DNA TGTGCCACCAGCAGAGGGCTGCTTGGCACAACTAATGAAAAACTGTTTTTT.

The V call is TRBV19, the J call TRBJ2-1, with TRBD1 matching over 10 bases. The CDR3 covers 13 residues. The ends lost 4 bases at V and 10 bases at J; junction bases unmatched: 4. Germline V CDR1 and CDR2: LNHDA, SQIVND (reference sequence). The CDR3 DNA follows: TGTGCCAGTAGTAGGGACAGGGGAGGCGAGCAGTTCTTC. Its protein product is CASSRDRGGEQFF.

The V gene is TRBV19, the J gene TRBJ2-7; 9 nucleotides line up with TRBD2. Germline V gives CDR1 LNHDA, CDR2 SQIVND (reference sequence). Germline trimming cut 4 bases from V and 2 bases from J; bases unmatched to any gene: 3. This CDR3 has 14 amino acids. The CDR3 reads CASSTSGGPYEQYF. CDR3 bases: TGTGCCAGTAGTACAAGCGGGGGGCCCTACGAGCAGTACTTC. Full variable domain (rest looked up from reference TRBV19 and TRBJ2-7): DGGITQSPKYLFRKEGQNVTLSCEQNLNHDAMYWYRQDPGQGLRLIYYSQIVNDFQKGDIAEGYSVSREKKESFPLTVTSAQKNPTAFYLCASSTSGGPYEQYFGPGTRLTVT.

The CDR3 DNA is TGTGCCACCAGTGAACCCAGGGGTCTTTCCTACAATGAGCAGTTCTTC. Encoded protein: CATSEPRGLSYNEQFF. The chain combines TRBV24-1 with TRBJ2-1, with D tentatively TRBD1 (6 bases). This CDR3 is built from 16 residues. V lost 4 bases and J lost 1, with 13 bases in between. From germline, CDR1 is KGHDR and CDR2 SFDVKD.